The 7 T cell receptor beta chains reported below all come from one sample, sequenced in a study of CD8 T cells in Susac syndrome. Random hexamers were used to reverse transcribe an amount of about 0.45 to 1 ug RNA. TCRdb fed the immunoSEQ multiplex PCR reads into MiXCR, producing one record per CDR3 protein. This sample has about 250,000 distinct CDR3 sequences; 85% to 95% occur once, and the top ten carry roughly 0.07%. The specimen was CD4+ T cells from PBMCs. The receptors were sampled from a human donor with multiple sclerosis.

V usage is TRBV10-3 and J usage is TRBJ2-4; no reliable D call. CDR1 is ENHRY and CDR2 is SYGVKD in the germline V gene. The CDR3 is 14 amino acids. V was trimmed by 6 bases and J by 6 bases, leaving 15 bases between them. The CDR3 reads CAIRASDKGNIQYF. Here the CDR3 DNA reads TGTGCCATCAGGGCCAGTGATAAGGGAAACATTCAGTACTTC.

This clonotype showed up just once. The J gene is TRBJ2-1, the V gene TRBV2, with 13 bases identical to TRBD2. In germline, CDR1 is SNHLY, CDR2 FYNNEI. This CDR3 spans 14 amino acids. Trimming removed 4 bases from V and 7 bases from J; junction bases left unmatched: 1. CDR3 coding DNA: TGTGCCAGCAGTGTGACTAGCGGGAGGAATGAGCAGTTCTTC. Encoded protein: CASSVTSGRNEQFF.

The rearrangement joins TRBV6-6 to TRBJ2-7; the D gene is possibly TRBD1 (6 bases). This CDR3 is 12 amino acids long. Trimming took 8 bases from V and 5 from J, leaving 13 bases between them. CDR1 and CDR2 (germline): MNHNY, SVGAGI (reference sequence). This chain's CDR3 is CASRQGWNEQYV. In nucleotides, the CDR3 is TGTGCCAGCCGGCAGGGGTGGAACGAGCAGTACGTC.

This chain connects TRBV5-1 to TRBJ1-6, with D perhaps matching TRBD1 (5 bases). CDR1 is SGHRS and CDR2 is YFSETQ in the germline V gene. V shed 0 bases and J shed 7 bases, with 11 bases lying between them. The CDR3 totals 15 residues. This CDR3 reads CASSLAGGPNSPLHF. CDR3 DNA: TGCGCCAGCAGCTTGGCTGGGGGACCCAATTCACCCCTCCACTTT.

This chain joins TRBV11-2 and TRBJ1-4; 7 nucleotides match TRBD1. V gave up 5 bases and J gave up 4 bases; unmatched junction bases: 10. Germline-derived CDR1 and CDR2 are SGHAT and FQNNGV. The CDR3 runs to 16 residues. CDR3 nucleotides: TGTGCCAGCAGCCCGAGTCGGGGACAGCATAATGAAAAACTGTTTTTT. It is translated as CASSPSRGQHNEKLFF.

The rearrangement links TRBV5-6 to TRBJ1-5; a possible D gene is TRBD1 (5 bases). The CDR3 sequence is 17 residues long. The V gene's germline CDR1 is SGHDT and CDR2 YYEEEE. Trimming removed 4 bases at V and 4 bases at J, with 21 bases between. Here the CDR3 DNA reads TGTGCCAGCAGCCTGGAAGCAATGTCGGGGGTAAATCAGCCCCAGCATTTT. This translates into CASSLEAMSGVNQPQHF. The full variable domain, in which reference TRBV5-6 and TRBJ1-5 provide the parts outside the CDR3, is DAGVTQSPTHLIKTRGQQVTLRCSPKSGHDTVSWYQQALGQGPQFIFQYYEEEERQRGNFPDRFSGHQFPNYSSELNVNALLLGDSALYLCASSLEAMSGVNQPQHFGDGTRLSIL.

V usage is TRBV2 and J usage is TRBJ2-3; tentatively, D is TRBD1 (6 bases). V lost 4 bases to trimming and J lost 2 bases, with 13 bases between them. Per germline, CDR1 SNHLY and CDR2 FYNNEI. The CDR3 contains 15 residues. The CDR3 loop is CASSVRQGTTDTQYF. CDR3 bases: TGTGCCAGCAGTGTCAGGCAGGGGACCACAGATACGCAGTATTTT.